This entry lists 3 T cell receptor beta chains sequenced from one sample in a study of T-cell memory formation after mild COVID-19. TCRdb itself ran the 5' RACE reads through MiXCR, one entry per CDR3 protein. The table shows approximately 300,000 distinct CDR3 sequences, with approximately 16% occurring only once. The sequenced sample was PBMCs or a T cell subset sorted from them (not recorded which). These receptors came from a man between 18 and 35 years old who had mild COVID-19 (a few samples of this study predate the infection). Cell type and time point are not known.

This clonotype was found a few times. CDR3 sequence (DNA): TGTGCCAGCAGCAAACCGGGATCCCGCTTAGGGAACATTCAGTACTTC. Its translation is CASSKPGSRLGNIQYF. The rearrangement uses TRBV11-2 and TRBJ2-4; D perhaps matches TRBD2 (5 bases). The CDR3 consists of 16 residues. Germline CDR1 and CDR2: SGHAT and FQNNGV. Trimming took 5 bases from V and 7 from J, leaving 21 bases between them.

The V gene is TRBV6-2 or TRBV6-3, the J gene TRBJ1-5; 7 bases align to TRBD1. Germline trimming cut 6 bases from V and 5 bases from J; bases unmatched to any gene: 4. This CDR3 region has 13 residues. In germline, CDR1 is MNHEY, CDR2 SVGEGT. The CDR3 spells CASSQGVHQPQHF. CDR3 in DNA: TGTGCCAGCAGCCAGGGGGTCCATCAGCCCCAGCATTTT.

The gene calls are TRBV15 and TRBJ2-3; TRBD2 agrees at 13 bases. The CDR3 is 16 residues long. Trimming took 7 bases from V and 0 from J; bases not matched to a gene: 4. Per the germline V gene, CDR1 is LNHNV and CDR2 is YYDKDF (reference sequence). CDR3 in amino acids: CATKTSGGASTDTQYF. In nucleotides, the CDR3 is TGTGCCACCAAAACTAGCGGGGGGGCTAGCACAGATACGCAGTATTTT.